Here is one T cell receptor beta chain with its context. The data were taken from a study of neoadjuvant anti-PD-1 for oral cavity cancer. Sequencing used immunoSEQ multiplex PCR; TCRdb keeps in-frame clones, though not all of them. The sample records 65,000 to 95,000 clones, 70% to 85% being singletons. Between the trimmed V and J ends, which lost 5 bases and 5 bases, there was a span of 15 bases. The germline V gene encodes CDR1 GTSNPN and CDR2 SVGIG (reference sequence). CDR3 length: 13 residues. This material consisted of PBMCs, taken before nivolumab (anti-PD-1) treatment. The chain links TRBV30 to TRBJ1-2, with D possibly matching TRBD1 (5 bases). The clonotype comes from a person aged 35-79 years with oral cavity squamous cell carcinoma. The CDR3 nucleotides are TGTGCCTGGGGGACTCTAACAAGTTATGGCTACACCTTC. It encodes CAWGTLTSYGYTF. Full variable domain (remainder filled in from reference TRBV30 and TRBJ1-2): SQTIHQWPATLVQPVGSPLSLECTVEGTSNPNLYWYRQAAGRGLQLLFYSVGIGQISSEVPQNLSASRPQDRQFILSSKKLLLSDSGFYLCAWGTLTSYGYTFGSGTRLTVV.